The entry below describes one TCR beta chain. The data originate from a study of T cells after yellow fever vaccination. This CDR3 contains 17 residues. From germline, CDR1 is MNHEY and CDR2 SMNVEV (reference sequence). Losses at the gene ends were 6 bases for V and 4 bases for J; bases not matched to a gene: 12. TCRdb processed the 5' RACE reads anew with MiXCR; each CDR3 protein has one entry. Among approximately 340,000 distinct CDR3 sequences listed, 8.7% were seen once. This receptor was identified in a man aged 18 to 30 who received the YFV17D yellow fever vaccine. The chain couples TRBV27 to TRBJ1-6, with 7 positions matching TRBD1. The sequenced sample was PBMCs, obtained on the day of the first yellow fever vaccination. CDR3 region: CASRSYGTDIYNSPLHF. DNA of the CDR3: TGTGCCAGCAGGTCCTACGGGACAGACATTTATAATTCACCCCTCCACTTT.